The sequence of this TCR beta chain was determined in a study of cytomegalovirus exposure and HLA in healthy donors. At the level of the study: It was reported in a later analysis that the 120 validation repertoires used the same platform as the approximately 670 first-cohort repertoires. The study, taken as a whole, reports: Rare TCR sequences predominated, though certain public TCRs were found in many donors. Reports showed the classifier diagnosing cytomegalovirus status with high specificity and sensitivity.

The CDR3 has 13 amino acids. The germline CDR1 and CDR2 sequences are SGHTA and FQGNSA. Trimming removed 5 bases at V and 4 bases at J, with 10 bases between. Worth noting for this clone: What it recognizes is unknown.

The assay was immunoSEQ multiplex PCR, and TCRdb's table has in-frame clones only and misses some. The table records 150,000 to 200,000 clones, more than 75% of them present only once. The TCR originated in a woman aged 18-29 years in good health and CMV-seronegative. J is TRBJ2-3 and V is TRBV7-2; perhaps TRBD2 as D (5 bases). The sample comprised PBMCs. The CDR3: CASSKDYPDTQYF. CDR3 nucleotide sequence: TGTGCCAGCAGCAAAGACTACCCAGATACGCAGTATTTT.